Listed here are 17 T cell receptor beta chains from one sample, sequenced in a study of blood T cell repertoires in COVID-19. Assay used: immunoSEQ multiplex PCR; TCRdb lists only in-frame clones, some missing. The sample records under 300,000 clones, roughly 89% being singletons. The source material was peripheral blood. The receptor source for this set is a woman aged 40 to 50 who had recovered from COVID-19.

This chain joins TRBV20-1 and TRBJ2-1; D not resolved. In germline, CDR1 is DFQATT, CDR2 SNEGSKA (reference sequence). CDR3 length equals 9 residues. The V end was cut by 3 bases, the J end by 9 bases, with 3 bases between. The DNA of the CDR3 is TGCAGTGCTAGCCGTGAGCAGTTCTTC. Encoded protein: CSASREQFF.

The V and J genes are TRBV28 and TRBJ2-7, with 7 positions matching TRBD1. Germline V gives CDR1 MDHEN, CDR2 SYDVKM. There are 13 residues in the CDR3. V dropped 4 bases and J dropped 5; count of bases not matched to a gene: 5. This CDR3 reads CASSSYRGNEQYF. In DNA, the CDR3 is TGTGCCAGCAGTTCATACAGGGGTAACGAGCAGTACTTC.

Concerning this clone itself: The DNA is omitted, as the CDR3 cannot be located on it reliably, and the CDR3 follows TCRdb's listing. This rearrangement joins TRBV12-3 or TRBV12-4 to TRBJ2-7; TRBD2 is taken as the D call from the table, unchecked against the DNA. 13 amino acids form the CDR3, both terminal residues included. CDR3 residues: CASSSSGAYEQYF.

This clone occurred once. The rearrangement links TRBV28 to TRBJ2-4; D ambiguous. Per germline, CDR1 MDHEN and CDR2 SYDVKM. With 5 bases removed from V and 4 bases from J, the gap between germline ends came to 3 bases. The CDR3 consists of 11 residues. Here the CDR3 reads CASSEKNIQYF. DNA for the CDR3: TGTGCCAGCAGTGAGAAAAACATTCAGTACTTC.

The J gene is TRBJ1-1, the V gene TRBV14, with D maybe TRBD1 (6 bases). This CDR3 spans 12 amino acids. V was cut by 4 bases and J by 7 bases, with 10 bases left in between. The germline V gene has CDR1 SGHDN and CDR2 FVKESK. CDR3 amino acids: CASSLRTDEAFF. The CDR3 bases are TGTGCCAGCAGCCTCCGGACAGATGAAGCTTTCTTT.

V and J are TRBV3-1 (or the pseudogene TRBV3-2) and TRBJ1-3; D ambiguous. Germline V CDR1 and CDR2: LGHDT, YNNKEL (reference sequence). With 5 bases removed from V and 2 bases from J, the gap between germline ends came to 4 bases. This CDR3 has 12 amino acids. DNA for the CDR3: TGTGCCAGCAGCAGCCCTGGAAACACCATATATTTT. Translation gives CASSSPGNTIYF.

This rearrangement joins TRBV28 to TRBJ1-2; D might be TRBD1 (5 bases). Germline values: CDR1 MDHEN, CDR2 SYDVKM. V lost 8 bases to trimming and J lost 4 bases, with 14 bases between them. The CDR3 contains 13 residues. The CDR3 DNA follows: TGTGCCAGCCGGGTGGGGGGGAGCTATGGCTACACCTTC. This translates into CASRVGGSYGYTF.

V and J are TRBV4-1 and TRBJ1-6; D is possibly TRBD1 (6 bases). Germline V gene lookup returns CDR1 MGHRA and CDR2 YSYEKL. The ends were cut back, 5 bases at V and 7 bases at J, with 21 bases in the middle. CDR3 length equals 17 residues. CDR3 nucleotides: TGCGCCAGCAGCTCAAGGCCAGGGGTTTTGGGAAATTCACCCCTCCACTTT. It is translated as CASSSRPGVLGNSPLHF.

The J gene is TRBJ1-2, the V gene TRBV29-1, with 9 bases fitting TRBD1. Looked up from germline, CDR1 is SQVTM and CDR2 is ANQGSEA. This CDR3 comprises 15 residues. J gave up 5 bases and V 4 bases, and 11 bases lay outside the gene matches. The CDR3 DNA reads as TGCAGCGTTGTGAGGGGTGGGACAGGGCGGTATGGCTACACCTTC. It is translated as CSVVRGGTGRYGYTF. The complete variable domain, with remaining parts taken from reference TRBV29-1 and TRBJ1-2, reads SAVISQKPSRDICQRGTSLTIQCQVDSQVTMMFWYRQQPGQSLTLIATANQGSEATYESGFVIDKFPISRPNLTFSTLTVSNMSPEDSSIYLCSVVRGGTGRYGYTFGSGTRLTVV.

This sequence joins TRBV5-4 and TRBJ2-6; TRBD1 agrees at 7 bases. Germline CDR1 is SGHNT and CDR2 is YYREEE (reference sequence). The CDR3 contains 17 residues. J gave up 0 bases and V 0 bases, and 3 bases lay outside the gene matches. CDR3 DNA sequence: TGTGCCAGCAGCTTGGGACAGGGACACTCTGGGGCCAACGTCCTGACTTTC. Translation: CASSLGQGHSGANVLTF.

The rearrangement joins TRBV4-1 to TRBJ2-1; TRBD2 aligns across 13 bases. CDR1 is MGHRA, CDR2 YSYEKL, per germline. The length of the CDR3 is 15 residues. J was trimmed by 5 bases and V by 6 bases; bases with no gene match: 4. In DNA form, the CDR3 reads TGCGCCAGCAGAGCCGGACTAGCGGGAGACAATGAGCAGTTCTTC. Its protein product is CASRAGLAGDNEQFF.

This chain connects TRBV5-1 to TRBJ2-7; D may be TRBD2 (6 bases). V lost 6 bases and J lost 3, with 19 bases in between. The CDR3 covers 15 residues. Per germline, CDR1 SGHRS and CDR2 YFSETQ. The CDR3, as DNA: TGCGCCAGCACAATTTCGGCGGGGTACAGCTACGAGCAGTACTTC. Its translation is CASTISAGYSYEQYF. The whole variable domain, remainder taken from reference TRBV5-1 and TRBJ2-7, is KAGVTQTPRYLIKTRGQQVTLSCSPISGHRSVSWYQQTPGQGLQFLFEYFSETQRNKGNFPGRFSGRQFSNSRSEMNVSTLELGDSALYLCASTISAGYSYEQYFGPGTRLTVT.

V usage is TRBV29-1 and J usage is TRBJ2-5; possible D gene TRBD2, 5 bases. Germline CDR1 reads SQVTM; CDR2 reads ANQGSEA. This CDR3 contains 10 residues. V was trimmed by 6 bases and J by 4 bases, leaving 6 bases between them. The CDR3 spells CSVRGETQYF. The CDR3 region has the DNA TGCAGCGTCCGGGGAGAGACCCAGTACTTC.

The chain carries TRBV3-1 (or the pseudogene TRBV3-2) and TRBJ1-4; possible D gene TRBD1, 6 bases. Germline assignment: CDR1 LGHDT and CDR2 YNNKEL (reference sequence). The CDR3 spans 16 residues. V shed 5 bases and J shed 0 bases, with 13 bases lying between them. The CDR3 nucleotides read TGTGCCAGCAGCTTACGACAGGTCGCAACTAATGAAAAACTGTTTTTT. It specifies CASSLRQVATNEKLFF.

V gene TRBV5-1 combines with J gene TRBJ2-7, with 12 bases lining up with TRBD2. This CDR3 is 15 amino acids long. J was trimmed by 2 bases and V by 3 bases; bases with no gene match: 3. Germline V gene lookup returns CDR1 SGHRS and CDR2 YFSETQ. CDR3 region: CASSYRLAGAYEQYF. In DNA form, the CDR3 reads TGCGCCAGCAGCTACCGACTAGCGGGGGCCTACGAGCAGTACTTC.

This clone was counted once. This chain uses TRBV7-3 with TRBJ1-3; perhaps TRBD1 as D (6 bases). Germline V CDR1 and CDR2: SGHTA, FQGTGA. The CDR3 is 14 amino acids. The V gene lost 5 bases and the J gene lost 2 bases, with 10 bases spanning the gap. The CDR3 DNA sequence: TGTGCCAGCAGCCGAGGGGGTACTGGAAACACCATATATTTT. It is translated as CASSRGGTGNTIYF.

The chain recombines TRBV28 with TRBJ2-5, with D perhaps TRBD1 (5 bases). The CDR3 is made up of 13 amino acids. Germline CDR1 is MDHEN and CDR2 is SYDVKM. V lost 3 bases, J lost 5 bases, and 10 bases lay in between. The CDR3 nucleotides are TGTGCCAGCAGTTTGGGCAGGGTGGAGACCCAGTACTTC. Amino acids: CASSLGRVETQYF.